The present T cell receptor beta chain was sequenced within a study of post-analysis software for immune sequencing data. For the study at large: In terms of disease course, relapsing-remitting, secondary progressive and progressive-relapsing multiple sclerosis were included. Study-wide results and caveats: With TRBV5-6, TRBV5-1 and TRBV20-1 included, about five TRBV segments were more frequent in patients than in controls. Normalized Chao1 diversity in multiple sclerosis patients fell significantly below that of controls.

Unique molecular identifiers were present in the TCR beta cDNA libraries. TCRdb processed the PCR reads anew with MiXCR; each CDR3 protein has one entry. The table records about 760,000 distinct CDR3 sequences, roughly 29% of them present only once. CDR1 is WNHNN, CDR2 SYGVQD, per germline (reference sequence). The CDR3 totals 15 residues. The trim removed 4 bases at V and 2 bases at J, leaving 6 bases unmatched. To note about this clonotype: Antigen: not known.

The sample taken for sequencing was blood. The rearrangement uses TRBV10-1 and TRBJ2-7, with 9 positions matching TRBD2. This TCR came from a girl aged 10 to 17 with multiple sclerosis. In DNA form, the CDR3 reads TGCGCCAGCAGTGGGGTTAGCGGGGGCACCTACGAGCAGTACTTC. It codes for CASSGVSGGTYEQYF.